This T cell receptor (beta chain) was identified during a study of technical replicates of blood from a handful of donors. The count of this clone is one. Here immunoSEQ multiplex PCR was the method, and the copy in TCRdb shows in-frame clones only, minus some. The sample comprises over 60,000 clones, under 90% of which are singletons, and about 5% rests with the top ten. The CDR3 extends over 14 amino acids. Trimming stripped 6 bases from V and 10 bases from J, with 19 bases between. Germline loops: CDR1 LNHNV, CDR2 YYDKDF (reference sequence). J is TRBJ1-3 and V is TRBV15; D is undetermined. The TCR sequence derives from a human donor in good health. Some clones in this sample may be carry-over from other donors' samples. Sequencing was done on a sample of PBMCs. The CDR3 loop is CATSTPFDGETIYF. CDR3 DNA sequence: TGTGCCACCAGTACCCCGTTCGACGGGGAAACCATATATTTT.